The rows below give T cell receptor beta chains drawn from one sample of a study of blood T cell repertoires in COVID-19. The method was immunoSEQ multiplex PCR; TCRdb's version includes in-frame clones alone and lacks a portion of them. The profile shows more than 150,000 clones, 89% of them singletons. The sequencing input was peripheral blood. These receptors were collected from a man aged 35 to 55 with acute or convalescent COVID-19. Each CDR3 is given with its conserved first and last residue. A D gene is named only where the DNA matches it firmly. Size values are once, few and many counts, or a class for expanded clones, and some rows have none.

len: 19
abundance: .
d_gene: TRBD2
v_gene: TRBV4-2
j_gene: TRBJ2-2
CDR3aa: CASSQVGLAGGINTGELFF
CDR3nt: TGTGCCAGCAGCCAAGTGGGACTAGCGGGGGGGATAAACACCGGGGAGCTGTTTTTT

len: 14
abundance: .
d_gene: .
v_gene: TRBV7-2
j_gene: TRBJ2-2
CDR3aa: CASSSTGNTGELFF
CDR3nt: TGTGCCAGCAGCTCGACAGGGAACACCGGGGAGCTGTTTTTT

len: 13
abundance: .
d_gene: .
v_gene: TRBV6-5
j_gene: TRBJ1-2
CDR3aa: CASSSTGFYGYTF
CDR3nt: TGTGCCAGCAGTTCGACAGGTTTCTATGGCTACACCTTC

len: 13
abundance: .
d_gene: TRBD1
v_gene: TRBV5-1
j_gene: TRBJ2-1
CDR3aa: CASSLTTGVEQFF
CDR3nt: TGCGCCAGCAGCTTGACGACAGGGGTTGAGCAGTTCTTC

len: 17
abundance: .
d_gene: TRBD1
v_gene: TRBV19
j_gene: TRBJ1-4
CDR3aa: CASSISTEGAANEKLFF
CDR3nt: TGTGCCAGTAGTATATCGACCGAGGGGGCTGCTAATGAAAAACTGTTTTTT

len: 14
abundance: .
d_gene: TRBD1
v_gene: TRBV13
j_gene: TRBJ1-5
CDR3aa: CASSNRGTNQPQHF
CDR3nt: TGTGCCAGCAGTAACAGGGGTACGAATCAGCCCCAGCATTTT

len: 16
abundance: .
d_gene: TRBD1
v_gene: TRBV5-1
j_gene: TRBJ1-3
CDR3aa: CASSWGTASSGNTIYF
CDR3nt: TGCGCCAGCAGCTGGGGGACAGCGAGCTCTGGAAACACCATATATTTT

len: 14
abundance: .
d_gene: TRBD2
v_gene: TRBV24-1
j_gene: TRBJ2-3
CDR3aa: CATSEGRVADTQYF
CDR3nt: TGTGCCACCAGTGAGGGGAGGGTGGCAGATACGCAGTATTTT

len: 19
abundance: .
d_gene: TRBD2
v_gene: TRBV7-9
j_gene: TRBJ2-3
CDR3aa: CASSLAGRTSGVAGDTQYF
CDR3nt: TGTGCCAGCAGCTTAGCAGGGAGGACTAGCGGGGTTGCGGGAGATACGCAGTATTTT

len: 13
abundance: .
d_gene: .
v_gene: TRBV10-3
j_gene: TRBJ1-1
CDR3aa: CAISVRQEEEAFF
CDR3nt: TGTGCCATCAGTGTGCGACAGGAAGAGGAAGCTTTCTTT

len: 15
abundance: once
d_gene: .
v_gene: TRBV30
j_gene: TRBJ1-1
CDR3aa: CAWSVAKIGRTEAFF
CDR3nt: TGTGCCTGGAGTGTTGCAAAGATCGGTAGAACTGAAGCTTTCTTT

len: 15
abundance: few
d_gene: TRBD1
v_gene: TRBV10-3
j_gene: TRBJ1-5
CDR3aa: CATGGQGDRNQPQHF
CDR3nt: TGTGCCACGGGTGGACAGGGGGATCGTAATCAGCCCCAGCATTTT

len: 16
abundance: .
d_gene: .
v_gene: TRBV5-1
j_gene: TRBJ2-3
CDR3aa: CASSLGSSKRADTQYF
CDR3nt: TGCGCCAGCAGCTTGGGGTCAAGCAAGCGGGCAGATACGCAGTATTTT

len: 12
abundance: .
d_gene: .
v_gene: TRBV2
j_gene: TRBJ1-1
CDR3aa: CASSGRPTEAFF
CDR3nt: TGTGCCAGCAGTGGCAGGCCCACTGAAGCTTTCTTT

len: 14
abundance: .
d_gene: .
v_gene: TRBV2
j_gene: TRBJ2-4
CDR3aa: CASRVGQAKNIQYF
CDR3nt: TGTGCCAGCAGGGTCGGACAAGCCAAAAACATTCAGTACTTC

len: 17
abundance: .
d_gene: .
v_gene: TRBV4-1
j_gene: TRBJ2-3
CDR3aa: CASSQGVLAARTDTQYF
CDR3nt: TGCGCCAGCAGCCAAGGGGTACTAGCAGCGCGCACAGATACGCAGTATTTT

len: 14
abundance: .
d_gene: TRBD1
v_gene: TRBV7-8
j_gene: TRBJ1-5
CDR3aa: CASSRDRYNQPQHF
CDR3nt: TGTGCCAGCAGCCGGGACAGATACAATCAGCCCCAGCATTTT

len: 15
abundance: .
d_gene: .
v_gene: TRBV11-2
j_gene: TRBJ1-2
CDR3aa: CASSLDSGSGGSGYF
CDR3nt: TGTGCCAGCAGCTTAGACTCGGGCTCTGGGGGGTCAGGCTACTTC

len: 13
abundance: .
d_gene: .
v_gene: TRBV9
j_gene: TRBJ2-5
CDR3aa: CASSPGAQETQYF
CDR3nt: TGTGCCAGCAGCCCTGGGGCACAAGAGACCCAGTACTTC

len: 16
abundance: once
d_gene: TRBD2
v_gene: TRBV4-1
j_gene: TRBJ2-3
CDR3aa: CASSHDLAGGADTQYF
CDR3nt: TGCGCCAGCAGCCACGACCTAGCGGGGGGTGCAGATACGCAGTATTTT

len: 14
abundance: once
d_gene: TRBD1
v_gene: TRBV19
j_gene: TRBJ2-7
CDR3aa: CASSISGQGSEQYF
CDR3nt: TGTGCCAGTAGTATCTCGGGACAGGGTAGCGAGCAGTACTTC

len: 15
abundance: .
d_gene: TRBD1
v_gene: TRBV5-1
j_gene: TRBJ1-6
CDR3aa: CASSKQGAGNSPLHF
CDR3nt: TGCGCCAGCAGCAAACAGGGGGCCGGTAATTCACCCCTCCACTTT